The 13 T cell receptor beta chains reported below all come from one sample, sequenced in a study of T cell clusters in autoimmune cytopenias. Multiplex touch-down PCR amplified TRB using TRB-A and TRB-B pools in one tube. Each CDR3 protein gets one entry in TCRdb, which reprocessed the multiplex PCR reads and gives no DNA. This sample's table reports around 9,700 distinct CDR3 sequences. TRB was amplified from roughly 250 ng of peripheral blood genomic DNA per sample. This sample was also put to use in a study of T cell repertoires in aging, cancer and after chemotherapy.

The specimen was peripheral blood. All receptors derive from a human donor in good health.

The chain links TRBV18 to TRBJ2-7; no DNA is available, so the TRBD2 call from TCRdb remains unchecked. Germline V gene lookup returns CDR1 KGHSH and CDR2 LQKENI. CDR3 length: 14 residues. The CDR3 loop is CASSPGLHSYEQYF.

The chain combines TRBV6-5 with TRBJ1-6. Germline lookup yields CDR1 MNHEY and CDR2 SVGAGI. The CDR3 has 14 amino acids. This CDR3 is CASRSGGPNSPLHF.

V and J are TRBV30 and TRBJ2-1. This CDR3 comprises 12 residues. CDR1 GTSNPN and CDR2 SVGIG come from the germline V gene (reference sequence). The CDR3 loop is CAWSTKGNEQFF.

This rearrangement joins TRBV18 to TRBJ2-2; as DNA is missing, the TRBD2 call by TCRdb cannot be tested. There are 15 residues in the CDR3. The germline V gene encodes CDR1 KGHSH and CDR2 LQKENI. The chain's CDR3 is CASSPLRGGAGELFF.

The chain carries TRBV6-5 and TRBJ1-5. The CDR3 loop spans 13 amino acids. Looked up from germline, CDR1 is MNHEY and CDR2 is SVGAGI. The chain's CDR3 is CASGYGSNQHQHF.

This clonotype is medium-sized by frequency. The V gene is TRBV29-1, the J gene TRBJ2-7. Germline V gene lookup returns CDR1 SQVTM and CDR2 ANQGSEA. The CDR3 totals 14 residues. CDR3 loop: CSVIGLVSSYEQYF.

This clonotype shows up as medium-sized by frequency. The J gene is TRBJ2-1, the V gene TRBV19; TCRdb returns TRBD2, unconfirmable since there is no DNA. Germline-derived CDR1 and CDR2 are LNHDA and SQIVND (reference sequence). CDR3 size: 15 residues. The chain's CDR3 is CASNHGRRDGNEQFF.

The chain combines TRBV19 with TRBJ2-7; TCRdb's D gene call, TRBD1, goes unchecked for lack of DNA. Germline CDR1 reads LNHDA; CDR2 reads SQIVND (reference sequence). The CDR3 totals 13 residues. The CDR3 here is CASSISRGHEQYF.

V usage is TRBV27 and J usage is TRBJ2-7; lacking DNA, the TRBD1 call made by TCRdb goes unchecked. Germline values: CDR1 MNHEY, CDR2 SMNVEV (reference sequence). This CDR3 has 14 amino acids. CDR3 protein: CASSLTGAGDEQYF.

The rearrangement links TRBV19 to TRBJ2-3; the D call of TRBD2 rests on TCRdb alone, since no DNA is present to check it. The CDR3 has 15 residues. Per the germline V gene, CDR1 is LNHDA and CDR2 is SQIVND (reference sequence). The CDR3 loop reads CAWSRISGGGDTQYF.

This chain uses TRBV18 with TRBJ2-4; checking the TCRdb D call of TRBD2 is not possible without DNA. The CDR3 extends over 15 amino acids. Looked up from germline, CDR1 is KGHSH and CDR2 is LQKENI. The CDR3 protein is CASSPSGGSKNIQYF.

The V and J genes are TRBV5-1 and TRBJ2-2; TCRdb returns TRBD1, unconfirmable since there is no DNA. CDR1 SGHRS and CDR2 YFSETQ come from the germline V gene. This CDR3 contains 15 residues. CDR3 sequence: CASSYTTGNTGELFF.

This rearrangement joins TRBV18 to TRBJ1-5; without DNA, the TCRdb call of TRBD1 cannot be checked. This CDR3 is 14 amino acids long. Per the germline V gene, CDR1 is KGHSH and CDR2 is LQKENI. CDR3 amino acids: CASSRGAGNQPQHF.